This TCR beta chain was obtained from a study of blood T cell repertoires in COVID-19. In the study overall: Material from acute and convalescent COVID-19 was sourced from the United States, Italy and Spain.

This CDR3 comprises 15 residues. Looked up from germline, CDR1 is LGHDT and CDR2 is YNNKEL (reference sequence). V shed 4 bases, J shed 3 bases, and the junction held 2 bases outside the gene matches. Participant ages covered roughly 18 to 89 years across 24 US areas. Exposed study participants had met a COVID-19 case within 2 weeks before entry. Assay: immunoSEQ multiplex PCR; the TCRdb copy retains only in-frame clones and omits some. This sample has some 270,000 clones, with 80% to 90% found just once. The sample comprised PBMCs or T cells enriched from blood (not recorded which). The J gene is TRBJ2-3, the V gene TRBV3-1 (or the pseudogene TRBV3-2); the match to TRBD2 covers 12 bases. This receptor was identified in a woman between 45 and 60 years old who had been exposed to COVID-19. CDR3 region: CASSLTSGGTDTQYF. The CDR3 region has the DNA TGTGCCAGCAGCCTTACTAGCGGGGGGACAGATACGCAGTATTTT.